This TCR beta chain derives from a study of CD8 T cells in ankylosing spondylitis. TCRdb reanalysed the 5' RACE reads using MiXCR and keeps one entry per CDR3 protein. The profile covers under 200,000 distinct CDR3 sequences, with roughly 10% appearing a single time and about 14% taken by the ten largest. V lost 7 bases and J 4 bases, leaving 11 bases between the germline ends. The CDR3 has 12 residues. From germline, CDR1 is SGDLS and CDR2 YYNGEE. Broader study findings: A motif in TCR beta, a set of under 10 highly homologous variants, appeared characteristic of ankylosing spondylitis blood.

Regarding this clonotype: Antigen unknown.

This sequence joins TRBV9 and TRBJ1-2; D not resolved. This TCR came from a female donor with ankylosing spondylitis or in good health (not recorded which). Material: blood, either unsorted or a sorted T cell fraction (not recorded which). CDR3 DNA sequence: TGTGCCAGCCGCGCCCCAGCCTATGGCTACACCTTC. Its translation: CASRAPAYGYTF.